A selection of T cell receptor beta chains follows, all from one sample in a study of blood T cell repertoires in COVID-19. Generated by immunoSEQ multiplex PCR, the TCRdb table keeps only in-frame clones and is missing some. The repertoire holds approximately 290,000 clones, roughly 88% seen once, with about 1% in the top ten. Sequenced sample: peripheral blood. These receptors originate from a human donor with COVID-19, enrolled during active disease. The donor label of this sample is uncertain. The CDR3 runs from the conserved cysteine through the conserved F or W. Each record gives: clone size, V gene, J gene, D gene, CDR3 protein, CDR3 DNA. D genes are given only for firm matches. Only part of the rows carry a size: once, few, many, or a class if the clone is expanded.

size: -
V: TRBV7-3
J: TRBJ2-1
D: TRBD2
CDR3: CASSFSAGTSANEQFF
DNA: TGTGCCAGCAGCTTCTCGGCCGGGACTAGCGCCAATGAGCAGTTCTTC

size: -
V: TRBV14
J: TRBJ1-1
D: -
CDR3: CASSQAGGAWDTEAFF
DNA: TGTGCCAGCAGCCAAGCTGGAGGGGCTTGGGACACTGAAGCTTTCTTT

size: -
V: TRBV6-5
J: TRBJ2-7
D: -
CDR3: CASSSPRYEQYF
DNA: TGTGCCAGCAGTTCACCGCGATACGAGCAGTACTTC

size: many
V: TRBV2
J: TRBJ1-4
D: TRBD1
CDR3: CASRPTGGREEKLFF
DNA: TGTGCCAGCAGACCAACAGGGGGCCGAGAGGAAAAACTGTTTTTT

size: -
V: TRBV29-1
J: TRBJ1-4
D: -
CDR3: CSVDFGPEGEKLFF
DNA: TGCAGCGTTGATTTCGGACCTGAGGGTGAAAAACTGTTTTTT

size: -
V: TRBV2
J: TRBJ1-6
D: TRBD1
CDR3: CASTYRDRANSPLHF
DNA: TGTGCCAGCACCTACCGGGACAGGGCAAATTCACCCCTCCACTTT

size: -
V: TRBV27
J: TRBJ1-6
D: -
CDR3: CASSREYNSPLHF
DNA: TGTGCCAGCAGTCGGGAGTATAATTCACCCCTCCACTTT

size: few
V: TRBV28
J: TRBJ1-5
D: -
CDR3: CASSLVQGNQPQHF
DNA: TGTGCCAGCAGTTTGGTCCAGGGCAATCAGCCCCAGCATTTT

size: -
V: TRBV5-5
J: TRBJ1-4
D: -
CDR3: CASSLGEGAETVATNEKLFF
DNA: TGTGCCAGCAGCTTGGGGGAAGGGGCTGAGACAGTTGCAACTAATGAAAAACTGTTTTTT

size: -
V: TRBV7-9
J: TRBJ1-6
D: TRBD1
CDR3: CASSLTGGYNSPLHF
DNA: TGTGCCAGCAGCTTGACAGGGGGCTATAATTCACCCCTCCACTTT

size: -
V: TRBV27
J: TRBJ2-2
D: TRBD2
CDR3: CASRYSGTSGSHTGELFF
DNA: TGTGCCAGCCGTTACTCCGGGACTAGCGGGAGTCACACCGGGGAGCTGTTTTTT

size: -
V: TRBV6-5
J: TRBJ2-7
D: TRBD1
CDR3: CASRLGQERIYEQYF
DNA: TGTGCCAGCAGACTTGGACAGGAAAGGATTTACGAGCAGTACTTC

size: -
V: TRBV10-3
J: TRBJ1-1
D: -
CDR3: CAISEYVVRGSMNTEAFF
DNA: TGTGCCATCAGTGAGTACGTAGTCAGGGGATCCATGAACACTGAAGCTTTCTTT

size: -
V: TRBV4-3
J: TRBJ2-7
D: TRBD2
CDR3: CASSPGTSGKYEQYF
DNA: TGCGCCAGCAGCCCAGGGACTAGCGGGAAATACGAGCAGTACTTC

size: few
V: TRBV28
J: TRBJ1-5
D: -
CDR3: CASQNSNQPQHF
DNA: TGTGCCTCCCAAAATAGCAATCAGCCCCAGCATTTT

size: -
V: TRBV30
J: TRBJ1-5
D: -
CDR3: CAWSVLNQDQPQHF
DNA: TGTGCCTGGAGTGTACTGAACCAAGATCAGCCCCAGCATTTT

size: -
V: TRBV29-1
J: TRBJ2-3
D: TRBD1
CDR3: CSAGQVSTDTQYF
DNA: TGCAGCGCCGGACAGGTTAGCACAGATACGCAGTATTTT

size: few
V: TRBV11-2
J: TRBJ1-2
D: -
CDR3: CASSLMAAGYGYTF
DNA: TGTGCCAGCAGCTTAATGGCAGCGGGGTATGGCTACACCTTC

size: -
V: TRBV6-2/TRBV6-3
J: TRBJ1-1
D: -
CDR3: CASSYLWGRDSPEAFF
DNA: TGTGCCAGCAGTTACTTATGGGGGCGCGATAGTCCTGAAGCTTTCTTT

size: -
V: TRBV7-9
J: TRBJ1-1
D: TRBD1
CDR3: CASSVTGGPTTEAFF
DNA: TGTGCCAGCAGCGTCACAGGGGGGCCCACCACTGAAGCTTTCTTT

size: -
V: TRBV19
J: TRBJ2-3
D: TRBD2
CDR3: CASSIRLAGDTQYF
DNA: TGTGCCAGTAGTATCCGGCTAGCGGGAGATACGCAGTATTTT

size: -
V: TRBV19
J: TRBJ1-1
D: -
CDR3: CASKGRRVVNTEAFF
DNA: TGTGCCAGTAAAGGAAGGAGGGTCGTGAACACTGAAGCTTTCTTT

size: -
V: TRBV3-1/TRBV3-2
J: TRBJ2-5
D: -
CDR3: CASSPRGQETQYF
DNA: TGTGCCAGCAGCCCCCGGGGCCAAGAGACCCAGTACTTC

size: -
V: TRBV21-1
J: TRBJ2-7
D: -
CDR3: CASSKRREGSYEQYF
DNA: TGTGCCAGCAGCAAAAGGAGGGAGGGCTCTTACGAGCAGTACTTC

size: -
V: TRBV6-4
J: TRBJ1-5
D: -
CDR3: CASSEQGGQPQHF
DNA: TGTGCCAGCAGTGAACAGGGTGGACAGCCCCAGCATTTT

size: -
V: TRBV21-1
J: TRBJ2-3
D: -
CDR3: CASSKVKLAVPSTDTQYF
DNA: TGTGCCAGCAGCAAAGTTAAACTAGCGGTGCCTAGCACAGATACGCAGTATTTT

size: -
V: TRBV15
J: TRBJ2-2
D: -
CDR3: CATSEWQGNTGELFF
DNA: TGTGCCACCAGTGAGTGGCAGGGTAACACCGGGGAGCTGTTTTTT

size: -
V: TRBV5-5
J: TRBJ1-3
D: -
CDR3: CASSWDAGAGNTIYF
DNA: TGTGCCAGCAGCTGGGACGCGGGGGCTGGAAACACCATATATTTT

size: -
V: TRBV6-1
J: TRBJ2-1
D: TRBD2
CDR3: CASSEVMASGYNEQFF
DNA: TGTGCCAGCAGTGAAGTTATGGCTAGCGGTTACAATGAGCAGTTCTTC

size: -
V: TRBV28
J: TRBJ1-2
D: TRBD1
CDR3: CASRGRDRVNYGYTF
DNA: TGTGCCAGCAGGGGGCGGGACAGGGTCAACTATGGCTACACCTTC

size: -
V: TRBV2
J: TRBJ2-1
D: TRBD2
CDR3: CASRMLAGGGNEQFF
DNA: TGTGCCAGCAGGATGCTAGCGGGAGGGGGGAATGAGCAGTTCTTC

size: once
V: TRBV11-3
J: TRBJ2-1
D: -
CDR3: CASSLETSRQFF
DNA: TGTGCCAGCAGCTTAGAGACATCCAGGCAGTTCTTC

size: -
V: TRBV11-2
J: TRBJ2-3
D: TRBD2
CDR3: CASSLTGLAGDTQYF
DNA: TGTGCCAGCAGCTTAACTGGACTAGCGGGAGATACGCAGTATTTT

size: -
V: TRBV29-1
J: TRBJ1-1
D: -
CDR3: CSVARNTEAFF
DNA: TGCAGCGTTGCTCGGAACACTGAAGCTTTCTTT

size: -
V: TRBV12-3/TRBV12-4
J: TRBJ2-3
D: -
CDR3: CASAQGEEDTQYF
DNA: TGTGCCAGCGCCCAAGGGGAGGAGGATACGCAGTATTTT

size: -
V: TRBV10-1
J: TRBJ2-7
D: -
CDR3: CASAADTHSYEQYF
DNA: TGCGCCAGCGCGGCGGACACGCATTCCTACGAGCAGTACTTC

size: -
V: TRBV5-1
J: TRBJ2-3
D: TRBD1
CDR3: CASSLEMNPGQGIDTQYF
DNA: TGCGCCAGCAGCTTGGAGATGAATCCGGGACAGGGTATAGATACGCAGTATTTT

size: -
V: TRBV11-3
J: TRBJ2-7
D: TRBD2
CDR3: CASSPRVGGEQYF
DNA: TGTGCCAGCAGCCCTAGGGTCGGGGGGGAGCAGTACTTC

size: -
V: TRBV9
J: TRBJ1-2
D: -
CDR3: CASSVGPGDSYGYTF
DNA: TGTGCCAGCAGCGTAGGACCGGGGGATTCCTATGGCTACACCTTC

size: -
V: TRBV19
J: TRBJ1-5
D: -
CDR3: CASSIPFGQMNQPQHF
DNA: TGTGCCAGTAGTATACCATTTGGACAGATGAATCAGCCCCAGCATTTT

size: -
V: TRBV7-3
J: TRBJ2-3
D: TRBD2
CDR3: CASSLTGTSGNGGQYF
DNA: TGTGCCAGCAGCTTAACCGGGACTAGCGGCAACGGGGGGCAGTATTTT

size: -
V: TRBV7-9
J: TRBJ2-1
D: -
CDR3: CASSLSGDTTTLGQFF
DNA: TGTGCCAGCAGCTTATCAGGGGACACTACAACCCTGGGGCAGTTCTTC

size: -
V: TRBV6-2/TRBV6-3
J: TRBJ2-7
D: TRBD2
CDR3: CASSGLAGVSYEQYF
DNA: TGTGCCAGCAGTGGACTAGCGGGAGTGTCCTACGAGCAGTACTTC

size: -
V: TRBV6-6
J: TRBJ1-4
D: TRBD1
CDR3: CASSYYRQGEEKLFF
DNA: TGTGCCAGCAGTTACTACCGACAGGGCGAGGAAAAACTGTTTTTT

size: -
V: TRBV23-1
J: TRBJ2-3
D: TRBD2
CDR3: CASRDNRWGGSTQYF
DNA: TGCGCCAGCAGGGACAACAGGTGGGGAGGGTCAACGCAGTATTTT